One sample yielded the 18 T cell receptor beta chains listed below, sequenced in a study of blood T cell repertoires in COVID-19. The assay was immunoSEQ multiplex PCR, and TCRdb's table has in-frame clones only and misses some. The repertoire includes roughly 86,000 clones, roughly four fifths of them detected once, and about 6.3% sits in the top ten. The sequenced sample consisted of peripheral blood. The receptors derive from a man in his 60s with acute or convalescent COVID-19.

The rearrangement uses TRBV6-5 and TRBJ2-7; 10 nucleotides align to TRBD1. CDR3 length equals 16 residues. J was trimmed by 5 bases and V by 0 bases; bases with no gene match: 7. Germline V CDR1 and CDR2: MNHEY, SVGAGI. The CDR3 loop is CASSYSSPTGGNEQYF. CDR3 DNA sequence: TGTGCCAGCAGTTACTCGTCCCCGACAGGGGGCAACGAGCAGTACTTC.

This clone was recorded once. J is TRBJ1-4 and V is TRBV6-5; 7 bases align to TRBD1. Germline CDR1 and CDR2: MNHEY and SVGAGI. The J segment lost 8 bases and the V segment lost 7 bases, leaving 13 bases of the junction unmatched. This CDR3 is 15 amino acids long. This chain's CDR3 is CASTPGQAGEEKLFF. The CDR3 bases are TGTGCCAGCACCCCAGGACAGGCCGGGGAGGAAAAACTGTTTTTT.

The rearrangement links TRBV2 to TRBJ1-5; D uncertain. The germline V and J ends were trimmed by 8 bases and 4 bases, with 15 bases remaining between them. Germline loops: CDR1 SNHLY, CDR2 FYNNEI. The CDR3 contains 14 residues. The DNA for the CDR3 is TGTGCCAGCGGGCCCTTGAATACAAATCAGCCCCAGCATTTT. Amino acid sequence: CASGPLNTNQPQHF.

This clone was picked up one time. V is TRBV2 and J is TRBJ1-5, with D uncertain. V was clipped by 7 bases and J by 2 bases, with 12 bases between them. Looked up from germline, CDR1 is SNHLY and CDR2 is FYNNEI. This CDR3 contains 14 residues. CDR3 loop: CASTVISGNQPQHF. CDR3 coding DNA: TGTGCCAGCACGGTCATTTCGGGCAATCAGCCCCAGCATTTT.

The chain employs TRBV4-1 and TRBJ2-3; 9 positions match TRBD2. This CDR3 has 17 amino acids. Germline V gene sequence: CDR1 MGHRA, CDR2 YSYEKL. V was clipped by 1 base and J by 7 bases; unmatched bases: 12. The CDR3 region is CASSQGLTSGTMNTQYF. For the CDR3, the DNA is TGCGCCAGCAGCCAAGGATTGACTAGCGGTACAATGAATACGCAGTATTTT.

This chain joins TRBV6-2 or TRBV6-3 and TRBJ1-2; TRBD1 aligns across 9 bases. The trim removed 2 bases at V and 8 bases at J, leaving 18 bases unmatched. The CDR3 extends over 18 amino acids. The germline CDR1 and CDR2 sequences are MNHEY and SVGEGT. Here the CDR3 reads CASSYHTPGQGGNEGYTF. CDR3 nucleotides: TGTGCCAGCAGTTACCATACTCCGGGACAGGGAGGGAACGAAGGCTACACCTTC.

V gene TRBV24-1 combines with J gene TRBJ1-2; D is unresolved. CDR3 length equals 17 residues. Trimming removed 11 bases at V and 7 bases at J, with 31 bases between. CDR1 and CDR2 from the germline V gene are KGHDR and SFDVKD. The CDR3 is CAIKGRSPGILYGGYTF. The CDR3 DNA is TGTGCCATAAAGGGCCGTTCTCCGGGAATATTATACGGTGGCTACACCTTC.

The rearrangement uses TRBV29-1 and TRBJ1-1; unclear D gene. V was pared by 7 bases and J by 7 bases, with 13 bases between. Germline values: CDR1 SQVTM, CDR2 ANQGSEA. This CDR3 has 11 amino acids. CDR3 DNA sequence: TGCAGCGCTTATTTCACGGGTGAAGCTTTCTTT. It is translated as CSAYFTGEAFF.

This sequence joins TRBV10-3 and TRBJ2-7, with TRBD1 matching 8 bases. V lost 11 bases, J lost 7 bases, and 13 bases stayed unmatched. CDR1 is ENHRY, CDR2 SYGVKD, per germline. The CDR3 totals 13 residues. The chain's CDR3 is CASYPGQGDEQYF. CDR3 DNA sequence: TGTGCCTCTTACCCAGGACAGGGTGATGAGCAGTACTTC.

The chain links TRBV6-5 to TRBJ1-1, with D perhaps matching TRBD1 (6 bases). V gave up 6 bases and J gave up 2 bases, with 13 bases separating them. Germline values: CDR1 MNHEY, CDR2 SVGAGI. The length of the CDR3 is 14 residues. CDR3 residues: CASRQQGGNTEAFF. CDR3 nucleotides: TGTGCCAGCAGGCAACAGGGTGGAAACACTGAAGCTTTCTTT.

The rearrangement uses TRBV6-5 and TRBJ2-7; TRBD1 is a possible D gene (6 bases). The germline gives CDR1 MNHEY, CDR2 SVGAGI. Between the trimmed V and J ends, which lost 6 bases and 1 base, there was a span of 13 bases. This CDR3 is 14 amino acids long. The CDR3 DNA reads TGTGCCAGCAGCTGGGGACACCGTTCCTACGAGCAGTACTTC. The encoded protein is CASSWGHRSYEQYF.

CDR3 sequence (DNA): TGTGCCAGCACCCATACGAGGAGTGGCAATCCGTACTTC. It translates to CASTHTRSGNPYF. The genes are TRBV12-3 or TRBV12-4 and TRBJ2-7; no reliable D call. V was shortened by 7 bases and J by 12 bases, with 22 bases between the two germline ends. The CDR3 contains 13 residues.

This chain joins TRBV29-1 and TRBJ2-3; TRBD1 agrees at 7 bases. Germline CDR1 SQVTM, CDR2 ANQGSEA. V was clipped by 5 bases and J by 6 bases; unmatched bases: 17. This CDR3 is built from 16 residues. CDR3 amino acids: CSVLGRGPQKGDTQYF. DNA for the CDR3: TGCAGCGTTTTGGGAAGGGGGCCCCAAAAAGGGGATACGCAGTATTTT.

As for this clone: Mismatch with germline at one junction end may stem from a read error. This chain links TRBV7-7 with TRBJ1-2, with D perhaps TRBD1 (6 bases). The CDR3 contains 13 residues. Looked up from germline, CDR1 is SSHAT and CDR2 is FNYEAQ (reference sequence). CDR3 DNA sequence: TGTGCTAGCAGCCCACTCAGGGGCGGTGGCTACACCTTC. Translating gives CASSPLRGGGYTF.

Only a few counts were recorded for this clone. The chain combines TRBV2 with TRBJ1-4; 7 bases fit TRBD1. The CDR3 spans 15 residues. Germline-derived CDR1 and CDR2 are SNHLY and FYNNEI. V lost 3 bases and J lost 6; bases outside the gene matches: 7. The CDR3 DNA sequence: TGTGCCAGCAGTGAGACAGGGTCACCCTATGAAAAACTGTTTTTT. Amino acids: CASSETGSPYEKLFF.

DNA of the CDR3: TGTGCCAGCAGGTCCCTAGCGGGGGGCGCCTACGAGCAGTACTTC. It codes for CASRSLAGGAYEQYF. The chain joins TRBV27 to TRBJ2-7, with 11 positions matching TRBD2. This CDR3 contains 15 residues. V was pared by 6 bases and J by 2 bases, with 6 bases of the junction left unmatched. Germline CDR1 and CDR2: MNHEY and SMNVEV (reference sequence).

This clone appeared a few times. The chain joins TRBV6-2 or TRBV6-3 to TRBJ2-5; 10 bases are a match to TRBD1. Germline V CDR1 and CDR2: MNHEY, SVGEGT. The CDR3 consists of 15 residues. V trimming: 6 bases; J trimming: 4 bases; junction bases outside the gene matches: 8. The CDR3 DNA is TGTGCCAGCAGCAGATCGACAGGGGGCCCAGAGACCCAGTACTTC. Translating it yields CASSRSTGGPETQYF.

The chain combines TRBV19 with TRBJ1-1; possible D gene TRBD1, 6 bases. CDR3 length equals 14 residues. The germline gives CDR1 LNHDA, CDR2 SQIVND (reference sequence). Trimming left V 7 bases short and J 1 base short, with 13 bases between. Here the CDR3 reads CASMPGHRNTEAFF. CDR3 coding DNA: TGTGCCAGTATGCCGGGACACCGGAACACTGAAGCTTTCTTT.